This T cell receptor beta chain comes out of a study of T cell repertoires in cytomegalovirus infection. At the level of the study: The study used recently identified HLA-C-restricted and well-studied HLA-B-restricted CMV epitopes. Matching HLA type and CMV infection were both indicated by public TCR beta signatures. Study-wide points: HLA-C-restricted CMV clonotypes gave the most frequent clonotype in two of eight donors.

Only a few counts were recorded for this clonotype. As yet, its antigen is unknown. Germline-derived CDR1 and CDR2 are SGHAT and FQNNGV. V lost 5 bases, J lost 2 bases, and 7 bases stayed unmatched. The length of the CDR3 is 16 residues. A single record per CDR3 protein comes from TCRdb applying MiXCR to the reads. The sample shows about 160,000 distinct CDR3 sequences, roughly 21% of them seen only once. This receptor was obtained from a human donor in good health (CMV status not recorded). Some clones in this sample may be carry-over from other donors' samples. Sample: CD8+ T cells from cultured PBMCs, taken from culture after CMV antigen stimulation. This sequence joins TRBV11-2 and TRBJ1-3; 9 positions agree with TRBD1. CDR3 protein: CASSLDRGVTGNTIYF. In DNA form, the CDR3 reads TGTGCCAGCAGCCTGGACAGGGGAGTAACTGGAAACACCATATATTTT.